The T cell receptor (beta chain) described here comes from a study of molecular identifiers for immune sequencing clone quantification. Findings and limits, study-wide: In naive cells, clones above 20 RNA copies held under 1% of molecules, whereas in effector cells they held over 97%. Reportedly, one cell's Jurkat TCR RNA was detected within 1,200,000 naive CD8 cells.

Notes on this clonotype: As yet, its antigen is unknown.

The use of previously described methods and listed TCR primers produced the bulk TCR libraries. TCRdb fed the PCR reads into MiXCR, producing one record per CDR3 protein. Here the sample spans around 94,000 distinct CDR3 sequences, about 35% being singletons. Sorting captured naive CD8 T cells as CD8+CD4-CCR7+CD45RA+. The specimen was naive CD8+ T cells from blood, with Jurkat cell RNA spiked in. The subset is: FACS-sorted CD8+CD4-CCR7+CD45RA+ naive T cells. This TCR was recovered from a human donor in good health. Some libraries in this study had Jurkat cell RNA spiked in.

The CDR3 loop reads CASSLAGSGGPGNTIYF. DNA of the CDR3: TGTGCCAGCAGCTTAGCCGGGTCCGGGGGGCCTGGAAACACCATATATTTT. This chain joins TRBV13 and TRBJ1-3, with D possibly being TRBD1 (6 bases). The CDR3 is 17 amino acids. Trimming took 1 base from V and 2 from J, leaving 15 bases between them. The germline gives CDR1 PRHDT, CDR2 FYEKMQ (reference sequence).